The next 32 T cell receptor beta chains were all read from a single sample in a study of CD8 T cells in ankylosing spondylitis. TCRdb re-called the 5' RACE reads through MiXCR, storing one row per CDR3 protein. The profile shows just under 350,000 distinct CDR3 sequences, approximately 14% of them singletons. Sequenced sample: blood, either unsorted or a sorted T cell fraction (not recorded which). These receptors were taken from a male donor with ankylosing spondylitis or in good health (not recorded which).

V gene TRBV20-1 combines with J gene TRBJ1-1; no firm D call. Germline CDR1 DFQATT, CDR2 SNEGSKA (reference sequence). The CDR3 sequence is 14 residues long. Trimming stripped 0 bases from V and 4 bases from J, with 12 bases between. CDR3 nucleotide sequence: TGCAGTGCTAGAGATGAAGGTTTTTTCACTGAAGCTTTCTTT. It encodes CSARDEGFFTEAFF.

This clonotype was recorded a few times. The gene calls are TRBV12-3 or TRBV12-4 and TRBJ1-4; 12 bases match TRBD1. The CDR3 loop spans 18 amino acids. V lost 4 bases and J lost 3; bases outside the gene matches: 9. CDR3 region: CASSSGTGGAAANEKLFF. CDR3 bases: TGTGCCAGCAGTTCCGGGACAGGGGGCGCAGCGGCTAATGAAAAACTGTTTTTT.

The CDR3 protein is CASSLEGTENIQYF. CDR3 in DNA: TGCGCCAGCAGCTTGGAAGGGACAGAAAACATTCAGTACTTC. V usage is TRBV5-1 and J usage is TRBJ2-4; 7 bases match TRBD1. V was clipped by 0 bases and J by 5 bases; unmatched bases: 2. The CDR3 has 14 residues. Germline values: CDR1 SGHRS, CDR2 YFSETQ.

The chain links TRBV7-8 to TRBJ1-4; D unresolved. CDR3 length equals 14 residues. Trimming took off 1 base at V and 4 bases at J, with 7 bases between the two ends. The V gene's germline CDR1 is SGHVS and CDR2 FQNEAQ. The CDR3 protein is CASSLVQNNEKLFF. For the CDR3, the DNA is TGTGCCAGCAGCTTAGTACAGAATAATGAAAAACTGTTTTTT. Together with reference TRBV7-8 and TRBJ1-4, the CDR3 gives the full variable domain: GAGVSQSPRYKVAKRGQDVALRCDPISGHVSLFWYQQALGQGPEFLTYFQNEAQLDKSGLPSDRFFAERPEGSVSTLKIQRTQQEDSAVYLCASSLVQNNEKLFFGSGTQLSVL.

The rearrangement links TRBV5-1 to TRBJ2-7; no clear D gene. CDR3 length: 13 residues. The V gene lost 1 base and the J gene lost 5 bases, with 10 bases spanning the gap. Per the germline V gene, CDR1 is SGHRS and CDR2 is YFSETQ. The CDR3 loop is CASSLQDVHEQYF. The CDR3 DNA follows: TGCGCCAGCAGCTTGCAGGACGTCCACGAGCAGTACTTC.

The sample holds a few counts of this clonotype. The CDR3 bases are TGTGCCAGCAGTTTCCCAGACAGGGTGTCTGCAGATACGCAGTATTTT. It translates to CASSFPDRVSADTQYF. The V gene is TRBV12-3 or TRBV12-4, the J gene TRBJ2-3, with 7 positions matching TRBD1. The CDR3 consists of 16 residues. The V and J ends lost 3 bases and 4 bases, in that order; junction bases with no gene match: 10.

This clonotype occurred a few times. Written as DNA, the CDR3 is TGTGCCAGCAGTTCCCCTCCAGGGAATGGCGGAAAACTGTTTTTT. This translates into CASSSPPGNGGKLFF. The chain recombines TRBV12-3 or TRBV12-4 with TRBJ1-4; a weak D match, TRBD1 (5 bases). The CDR3 is made up of 15 amino acids. The ends were cut back, 4 bases at V and 10 bases at J, with 19 bases in the middle.

In this sample, this clonotype turned up once. The chain couples TRBV7-8 to TRBJ2-3; a possible D gene is TRBD2 (7 bases). V lost 4 bases and J 5 bases, leaving 16 bases between the germline ends. This CDR3 is 15 amino acids long. Germline V CDR1 and CDR2: SGHVS, FQNEAQ. The CDR3 bases are TGTGCCAGCAGCTCCCCTCCGGGGGGCGTAGATACGCAGTATTTT. It encodes CASSSPPGGVDTQYF.

This clonotype occurred many times. The chain uses TRBV9 and TRBJ2-4, with 15 bases matching TRBD2. The CDR3 has 17 residues. After removal of 0 bases from V and 7 bases from J, the junction contained 5 bases not matched to a gene. Germline V gene data show CDR1 as SGDLS and CDR2 as YYNGEE. This CDR3 is CASSVGPGTSGRNIQYF. In DNA, the CDR3 is TGTGCCAGCAGCGTAGGGCCCGGGACTAGCGGGAGGAACATTCAGTACTTC.

The V call is TRBV29-1, the J call TRBJ1-1; maybe TRBD1 (5 bases). The V gene's germline CDR1 is SQVTM and CDR2 ANQGSEA. Trimming pared 6 bases from V and 1 base from J, leaving 18 bases between. The CDR3 is 15 residues long. The CDR3 DNA reads TGCAGCGTCCCCCCCCAGTGGCAGGGGAACACTGAAGCTTTCTTT. It encodes CSVPPQWQGNTEAFF.

This clonotype has only a few counts. V gene TRBV6-1 combines with J gene TRBJ2-5; 8 bases are shared with TRBD1. V lost 7 bases to trimming and J lost 4 bases; unmatched junction nucleotides: 11. Germline values: CDR1 MNHNS, CDR2 SASEGT. The CDR3 runs 15 residues. For the CDR3, the DNA is TGTGCCAGCACTCAGACAGGGGCCGGAGGAGAGACCCAGTACTTC. Amino acid sequence: CASTQTGAGGETQYF.

The rearrangement links TRBV3-1 to TRBJ1-2; D ambiguous. Trimming took 4 bases from V and 8 from J, leaving 23 bases between them. Germline V gene data show CDR1 as LGHDT and CDR2 as YNNKEL (reference sequence). The CDR3 spans 16 residues. The CDR3 sequence: CASSPGSSLRWGGYTF. The CDR3 DNA reads TGTGCCAGCAGCCCCGGCAGTAGTCTTAGATGGGGAGGCTACACCTTC.

The gene calls are TRBV4-1 and TRBJ2-1; 7 bases are shared with TRBD2. This CDR3 is 15 amino acids long. Germline V gene lookup returns CDR1 MGHRA and CDR2 YSYEKL. V gave up 4 bases and J gave up 5 bases; unmatched junction bases: 8. The CDR3 coding sequence is TGCGCCAGCAGCCGCGGGAGTGGGGGAAACAATGAGCAGTTCTTC. The encoded protein is CASSRGSGGNNEQFF.

The rearrangement joins TRBV20-1 to TRBJ1-5; D unclear. V was cut by 3 bases and J by 1 base, with 7 bases left in between. From germline, CDR1 is DFQATT and CDR2 SNEGSKA (reference sequence). The CDR3 is 13 residues long. The CDR3 spells CSARGKSNQPQHF. For the CDR3, the DNA is TGCAGTGCTAGGGGAAAGAGCAATCAGCCCCAGCATTTT.

The table lists this clonotype with a few counts. The J gene is TRBJ2-1, the V gene TRBV9; D is tentatively TRBD1 or TRBD2 (5 bases each). Germline-derived CDR1 and CDR2 are SGDLS and YYNGEE. The ends were cut back, 4 bases at V and 6 bases at J, with 20 bases in the middle. The CDR3 has 16 amino acids. CDR3 coding DNA: TGTGCCAGCAGCCTCGAAGGGGCCTCCGGGGCCAATGAGCAGTTCTTC. This translates into CASSLEGASGANEQFF.

The rearrangement joins TRBV6-1 to TRBJ2-5, with TRBD1 matching over 7 bases. The CDR3 has 16 residues. Germline V gene sequence: CDR1 MNHNS, CDR2 SASEGT. The V and J ends lost 6 bases and 1 base, in that order; junction bases with no gene match: 11. The CDR3 nucleotides are TGTGCCAGCAGACGAGGACAGGCCAACCTCCAAGAGACCCAGTACTTC. Encoded protein: CASRRGQANLQETQYF.

CDR3 DNA sequence: TGCGCCAGCAGCCTTAACCCCGGGACAGGGGGTAACGGAGGTGGCTACACCTTC. It codes for CASSLNPGTGGNGGGYTF. The chain recombines TRBV4-1 with TRBJ1-2; 11 nucleotides line up with TRBD1. This CDR3 is 18 amino acids long. Germline V CDR1 and CDR2: MGHRA, YSYEKL. V trimming: 4 bases; J trimming: 7 bases; junction bases outside the gene matches: 17.

This clonotype was counted ten times or more. V and J are TRBV29-1 and TRBJ1-2, with 9 bases identical to TRBD1. The length of the CDR3 is 13 residues. V was clipped by 3 bases and J by 4 bases; unmatched bases: 3. The V gene's germline CDR1 is SQVTM and CDR2 ANQGSEA. The CDR3 nucleotides read TGCAGCGTTGACGTGGACAGGGGCTATGGCTACACCTTC. As protein: CSVDVDRGYGYTF.

The V gene is TRBV11-1, the J gene TRBJ2-1; 13 bases are shared with TRBD2. The germline gives CDR1 SGHAT, CDR2 FQDESV (reference sequence). CDR3 length: 20 amino acids. After removal of 6 bases from V and 2 bases from J, the junction contained 16 bases not matched to a gene. The CDR3 DNA is TGTGCCAGCAGAGAGGGAGGGGGACTAGCGGGACCTCGGACCTACAATGAGCAGTTCTTC. It translates to CASREGGGLAGPRTYNEQFF.

This clonotype was found many times. The chain recombines TRBV5-1 with TRBJ1-2, with a weak D call TRBD1 (5 bases). CDR3 size: 15 residues. V lost 3 bases, J lost 3 bases, and 15 bases lay in between. Germline V gene data show CDR1 as SGHRS and CDR2 as YFSETQ. CDR3 region: CASSSLGRAYYGYTF. As DNA, the CDR3 is TGCGCCAGCAGCTCGCTTGGCAGGGCCTACTATGGCTACACCTTC.

The table lists this clonotype with many counts. DNA for the CDR3: TGTGCCATCAGTGAGGCCCTCGGGGGTTCCTACGAGCAGTACTTC. The encoded protein is CAISEALGGSYEQYF. The chain combines TRBV10-3 with TRBJ2-7, with a tentative D call TRBD2 (6 bases). Looked up from germline, CDR1 is ENHRY and CDR2 is SYGVKD. The V gene lost 2 bases and the J gene lost 1 base, with 12 bases spanning the gap. The CDR3 consists of 15 residues.

This rearrangement joins TRBV29-1 to TRBJ2-3; D gene unclear. There are 15 residues in the CDR3. Germline values: CDR1 SQVTM, CDR2 ANQGSEA. V was cut by 2 bases and J by 0 bases, with 12 bases left in between. The CDR3 sequence is CSVEITGTSTDTQYF. The CDR3 DNA reads as TGCAGCGTTGAAATCACTGGAACTAGCACAGATACGCAGTATTTT.

There are many counts of this clonotype. Written as DNA, the CDR3 is TGTGCCATCAGTGAGCCCACAGGGCACGAGCAGTACTTC. Translating gives CAISEPTGHEQYF. The V and J genes are TRBV10-3 and TRBJ2-7; TRBD1 might be the D (6 bases). Germline values: CDR1 ENHRY, CDR2 SYGVKD. Trimming pared 2 bases from V and 5 bases from J, leaving 10 bases between. This CDR3 comprises 13 residues.

The chain has TRBV5-1 and TRBJ2-7; perhaps TRBD2 as D (5 bases). Germline V lookup: CDR1 SGHRS, CDR2 YFSETQ. V was cut by 0 bases and J by 0 bases, with 10 bases left in between. The CDR3 length is 15 residues. CDR3 sequence reads: CASSLALTSSYEQYF. CDR3 DNA sequence: TGCGCCAGCAGCTTGGCCCTTACTAGCTCCTACGAGCAGTACTTC.

The chain has TRBV20-1 and TRBJ2-1, with TRBD2 identical over 7 bases. CDR3 length: 16 amino acids. After removal of 1 base from V and 4 bases from J, the junction contained 10 bases not matched to a gene. Germline values: CDR1 DFQATT, CDR2 SNEGSKA (reference sequence). The CDR3 DNA reads as TGCAGTGCTAGAGCCCCCCAGCGGGATGTGTACAATGAGCAGTTCTTC. Residues: CSARAPQRDVYNEQFF.

The rearrangement joins TRBV7-9 to TRBJ2-7, with a possible D match to TRBD2 (6 bases). The CDR3 loop spans 13 amino acids. Per the germline V gene, CDR1 is SEHNR and CDR2 is FQNEAQ (reference sequence). The V end was cut by 5 bases, the J end by 2 bases, with 10 bases between. The CDR3 DNA reads TGTGCCAGCAGCGGGACTGTCGCCTACGAGCAGTACTTC. Its translation is CASSGTVAYEQYF.

This clonotype was recorded a few times. This chain joins TRBV3-1 and TRBJ2-3; unclear D gene. With 1 base removed from V and 0 bases from J, the gap between germline ends came to 17 bases. There are 18 residues in the CDR3. Germline-derived CDR1 and CDR2 are LGHDT and YNNKEL (reference sequence). CDR3 protein: CASSQGAWGLSSTDTQYF. In nucleotides, the CDR3 is TGTGCCAGCAGCCAAGGCGCGTGGGGTCTGTCTAGCACAGATACGCAGTATTTT.

This clonotype was counted ten times or more. The rearrangement joins TRBV3-1 to TRBJ1-5; D is perhaps TRBD1 (5 bases). V lost 4 bases and J lost 7, with 14 bases in between. This CDR3 contains 14 residues. CDR1 and CDR2 (germline): LGHDT, YNNKEL (reference sequence). Here the CDR3 DNA reads TGTGCCAGCAGCCCGCCCCCCCCAGGGCAGCCCCAGCATTTT. Translating gives CASSPPPPGQPQHF. The entire variable domain, with the rest obtained from reference TRBV3-1 and TRBJ1-5, is as follows: DTAVSQTPKYLVTQMGNDKSIKCEQNLGHDTMYWYKQDSKKFLKIMFSYNNKELIINETVPNRFSPKSPDKAHLNLHINSLELGDSAVYFCASSPPPPGQPQHFGDGTRLSIL.

This chain joins TRBV20-1 and TRBJ2-1, with D hard to call. The V and J ends lost 3 bases and 3 bases respectively, with 12 bases between them. This CDR3 spans 14 amino acids. In germline, CDR1 is DFQATT, CDR2 SNEGSKA (reference sequence). CDR3: CSARQMVFYNEQFF. CDR3 nucleotide sequence: TGCAGTGCTAGGCAAATGGTTTTCTACAATGAGCAGTTCTTC.

This clonotype was counted between two and nine times. The chain has TRBV5-6 and TRBJ2-2, with 9 bases that match TRBD1. J lost 4 bases, V lost 4 bases, and 5 bases had no gene match. This CDR3 contains 15 residues. Germline assignment: CDR1 SGHDT and CDR2 YYEEEE. The CDR3 protein is CASSPGQGTTGELFF. CDR3 DNA sequence: TGTGCCAGCAGCCCGGGACAGGGCACCACCGGGGAGCTGTTTTTT.

The chain recombines TRBV28 with TRBJ1-1; TRBD1 matches at 8 bases. Germline lookup yields CDR1 MDHEN and CDR2 SYDVKM. This CDR3 is 12 amino acids long. The J segment lost 7 bases and the V segment lost 4 bases, leaving 2 bases of the junction unmatched. CDR3 amino acids: CASSWTGFEAFF. DNA for the CDR3: TGTGCCAGCAGTTGGACAGGGTTTGAAGCTTTCTTT.

This clonotype was recorded a few times. This chain joins TRBV7-9 and TRBJ2-7, with TRBD2 matching 7 bases. The CDR3 contains 16 residues. Germline CDR1 and CDR2: SEHNR and FQNEAQ (reference sequence). V shed 4 bases and J 7 bases; nucleotides not matched to a gene: 16. This CDR3 reads CASSSPVASGKGEQYF. CDR3 nucleotide sequence: TGTGCCAGCAGCTCCCCGGTAGCGAGCGGGAAAGGAGAGCAGTACTTC.